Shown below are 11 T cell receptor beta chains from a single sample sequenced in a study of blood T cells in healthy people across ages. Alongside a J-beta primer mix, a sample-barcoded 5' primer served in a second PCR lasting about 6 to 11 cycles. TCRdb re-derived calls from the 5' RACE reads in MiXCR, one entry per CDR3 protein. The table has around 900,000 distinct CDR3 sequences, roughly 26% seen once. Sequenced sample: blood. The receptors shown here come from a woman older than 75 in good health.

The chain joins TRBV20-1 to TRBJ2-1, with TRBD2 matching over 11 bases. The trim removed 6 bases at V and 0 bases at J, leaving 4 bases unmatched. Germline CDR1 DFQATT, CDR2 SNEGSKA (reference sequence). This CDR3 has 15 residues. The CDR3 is CSADSGRGSYNEQFF. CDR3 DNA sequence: TGCAGTGCAGATAGCGGGAGGGGCTCCTACAATGAGCAGTTCTTC.

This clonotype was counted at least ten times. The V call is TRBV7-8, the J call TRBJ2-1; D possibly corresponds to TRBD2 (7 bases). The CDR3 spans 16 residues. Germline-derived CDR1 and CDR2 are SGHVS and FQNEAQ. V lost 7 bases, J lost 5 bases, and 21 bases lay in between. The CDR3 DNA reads TGTGCCAGCACCCAGGGATCCGCGGGGGCGCACAATGAGCAGTTCTTC. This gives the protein CASTQGSAGAHNEQFF.

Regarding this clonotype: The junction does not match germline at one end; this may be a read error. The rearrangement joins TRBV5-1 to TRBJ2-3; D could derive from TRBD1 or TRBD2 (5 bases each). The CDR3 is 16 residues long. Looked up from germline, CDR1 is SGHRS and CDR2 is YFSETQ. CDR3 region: CASSSSGPPNTGTQYF. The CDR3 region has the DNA TGCGCCAGCAGCTCCTCGGGGCCACCGAACACAGGTACGCAGTATTTT.

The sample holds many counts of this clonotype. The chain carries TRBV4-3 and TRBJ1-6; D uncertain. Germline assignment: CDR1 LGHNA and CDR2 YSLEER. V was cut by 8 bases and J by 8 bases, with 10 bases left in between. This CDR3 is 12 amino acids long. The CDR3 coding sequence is TGCGCCAGCGGCCCCCGGGATTCACCCCTCCACTTT. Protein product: CASGPRDSPLHF.

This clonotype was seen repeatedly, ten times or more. The CDR3 sequence: CASSHRGQNGELFF. As DNA, the CDR3 is TGCGCCAGCAGCCACAGGGGTCAGAATGGGGAGCTGTTTTTT. The chain has TRBV5-1 and TRBJ2-2, with 7 bases aligning to TRBD1. The CDR3 contains 14 residues. Trimming cost V 4 bases and J 8 bases; bases outside gene matches: 8. Germline CDR1 and CDR2: SGHRS and YFSETQ.

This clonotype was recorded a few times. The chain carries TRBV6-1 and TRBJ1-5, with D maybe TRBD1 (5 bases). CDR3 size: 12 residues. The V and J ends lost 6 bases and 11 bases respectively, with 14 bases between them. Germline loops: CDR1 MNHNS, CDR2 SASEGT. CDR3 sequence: CASRADMGAQHF. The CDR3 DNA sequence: TGTGCCAGCAGGGCGGACATGGGGGCCCAGCATTTT.

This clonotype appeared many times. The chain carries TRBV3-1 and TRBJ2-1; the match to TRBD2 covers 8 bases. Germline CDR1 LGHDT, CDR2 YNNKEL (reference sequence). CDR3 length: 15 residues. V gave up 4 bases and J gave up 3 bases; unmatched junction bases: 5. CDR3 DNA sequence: TGTGCCAGCAGCCGTAGCGGGGCAATCTACAATGAGCAGTTCTTC. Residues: CASSRSGAIYNEQFF.

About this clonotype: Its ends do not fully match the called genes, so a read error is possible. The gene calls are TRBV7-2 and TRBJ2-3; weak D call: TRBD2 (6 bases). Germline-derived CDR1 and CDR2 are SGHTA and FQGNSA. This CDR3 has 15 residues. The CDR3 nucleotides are TGTGCCGGCAGCTCACGACCCGGGACTCTCGGGTCGCAGTATTTT. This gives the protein CAGSSRPGTLGSQYF.

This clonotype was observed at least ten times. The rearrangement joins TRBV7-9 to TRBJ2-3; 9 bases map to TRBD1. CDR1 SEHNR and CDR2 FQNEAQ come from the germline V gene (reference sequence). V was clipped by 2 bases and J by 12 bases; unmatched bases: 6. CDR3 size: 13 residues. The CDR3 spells CASSLSGTGTQYF. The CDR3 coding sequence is TGTGCCAGCAGCTTATCCGGGACAGGGACACAGTATTTT.

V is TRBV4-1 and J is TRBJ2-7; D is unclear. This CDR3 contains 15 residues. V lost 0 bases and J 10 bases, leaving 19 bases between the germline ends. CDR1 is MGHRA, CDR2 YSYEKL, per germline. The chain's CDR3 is CASSQESSEPHTQYF. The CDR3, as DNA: TGCGCCAGCAGCCAAGAATCGTCTGAACCCCACACCCAGTACTTC.

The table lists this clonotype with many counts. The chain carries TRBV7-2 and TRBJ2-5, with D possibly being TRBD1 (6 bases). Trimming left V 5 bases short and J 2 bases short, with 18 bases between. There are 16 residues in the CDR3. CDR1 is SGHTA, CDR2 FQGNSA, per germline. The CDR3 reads CASSLGTTIRQETQYF. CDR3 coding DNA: TGTGCCAGCAGCCTCGGGACAACTATACGTCAAGAGACCCAGTACTTC. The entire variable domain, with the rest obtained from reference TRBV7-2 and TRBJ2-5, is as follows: GAGVSQSPSNKVTEKGKDVELRCDPISGHTALYWYRQSLGQGLEFLIYFQGNSAPDKSGLPSDRFSAERTGGSVSTLTIQRTQQEDSAVYLCASSLGTTIRQETQYFGPGTRLLVL.